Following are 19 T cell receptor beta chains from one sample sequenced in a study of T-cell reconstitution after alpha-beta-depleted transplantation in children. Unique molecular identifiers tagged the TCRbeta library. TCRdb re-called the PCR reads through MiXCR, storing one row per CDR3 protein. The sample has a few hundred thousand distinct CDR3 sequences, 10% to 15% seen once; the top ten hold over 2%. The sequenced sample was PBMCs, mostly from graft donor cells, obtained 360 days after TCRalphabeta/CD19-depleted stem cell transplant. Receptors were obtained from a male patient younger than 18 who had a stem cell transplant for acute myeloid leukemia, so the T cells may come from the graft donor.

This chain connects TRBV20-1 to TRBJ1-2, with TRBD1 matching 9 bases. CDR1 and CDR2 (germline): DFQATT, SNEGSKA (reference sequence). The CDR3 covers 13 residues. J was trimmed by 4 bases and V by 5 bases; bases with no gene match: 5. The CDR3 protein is CSAHRDRAYGYTF. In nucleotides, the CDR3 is TGCAGTGCTCACCGGGACAGGGCCTATGGCTACACCTTC.

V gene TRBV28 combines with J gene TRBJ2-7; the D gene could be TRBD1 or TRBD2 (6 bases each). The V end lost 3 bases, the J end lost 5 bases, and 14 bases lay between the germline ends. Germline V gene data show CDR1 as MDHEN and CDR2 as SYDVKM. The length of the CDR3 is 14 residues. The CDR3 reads CASSFTGRSHEQYF. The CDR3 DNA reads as TGTGCCAGCAGTTTCACAGGGAGGTCCCACGAGCAGTACTTC. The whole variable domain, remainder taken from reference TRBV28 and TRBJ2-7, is DVKVTQSSRYLVKRTGEKVFLECVQDMDHENMFWYRQDPGLGLRLIYFSYDVKMKEKGDIPEGYSVSREKKERFSLILESASTNQTSMYLCASSFTGRSHEQYFGPGTRLTVT.

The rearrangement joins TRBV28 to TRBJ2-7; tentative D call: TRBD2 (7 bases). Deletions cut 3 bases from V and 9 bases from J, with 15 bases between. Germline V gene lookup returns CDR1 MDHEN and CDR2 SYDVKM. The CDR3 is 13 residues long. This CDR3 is CASSFIRGAGQYF. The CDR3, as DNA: TGTGCCAGCAGTTTCATACGGGGGGCCGGGCAGTACTTC.

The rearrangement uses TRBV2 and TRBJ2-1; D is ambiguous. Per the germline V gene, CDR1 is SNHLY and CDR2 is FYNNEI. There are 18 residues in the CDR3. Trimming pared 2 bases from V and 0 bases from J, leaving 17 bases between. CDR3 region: CASSESGQRVSSYNEQFF. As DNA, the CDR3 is TGTGCCAGCAGTGAATCCGGCCAAAGAGTCAGCTCCTACAATGAGCAGTTCTTC.

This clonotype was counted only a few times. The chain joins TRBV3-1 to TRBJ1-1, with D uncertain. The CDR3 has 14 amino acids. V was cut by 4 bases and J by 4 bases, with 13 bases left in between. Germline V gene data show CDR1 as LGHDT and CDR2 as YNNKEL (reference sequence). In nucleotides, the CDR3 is TGTGCCAGCAGCCGGAACACGGTGGGCACTGAAGCTTTCTTT. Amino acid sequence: CASSRNTVGTEAFF.

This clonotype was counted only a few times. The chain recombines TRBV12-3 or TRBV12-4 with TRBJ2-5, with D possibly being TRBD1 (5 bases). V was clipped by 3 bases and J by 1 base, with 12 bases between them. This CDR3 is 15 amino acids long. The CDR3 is CASSFPRDSQETQYF. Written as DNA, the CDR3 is TGTGCCAGCAGTTTTCCGCGAGACAGCCAAGAGACCCAGTACTTC.

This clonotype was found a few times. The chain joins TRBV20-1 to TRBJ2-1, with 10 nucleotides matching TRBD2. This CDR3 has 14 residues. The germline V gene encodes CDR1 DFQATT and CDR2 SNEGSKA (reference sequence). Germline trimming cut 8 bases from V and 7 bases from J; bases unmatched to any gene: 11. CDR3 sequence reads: CSSPWTSGVNEQFF. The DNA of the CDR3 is TGCAGTTCCCCCTGGACTAGCGGAGTTAATGAGCAGTTCTTC.

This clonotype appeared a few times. CDR3 region: CATSRADRGEETQYF. CDR3 coding DNA: TGTGCCACCAGCAGGGCAGACAGGGGGGAAGAGACCCAGTACTTC. V gene TRBV15 combines with J gene TRBJ2-5, with TRBD1 identical over 9 bases. The CDR3 extends over 15 amino acids. The V gene's germline CDR1 is LNHNV and CDR2 YYDKDF (reference sequence). V lost 3 bases, J lost 3 bases, and 5 bases stayed unmatched.

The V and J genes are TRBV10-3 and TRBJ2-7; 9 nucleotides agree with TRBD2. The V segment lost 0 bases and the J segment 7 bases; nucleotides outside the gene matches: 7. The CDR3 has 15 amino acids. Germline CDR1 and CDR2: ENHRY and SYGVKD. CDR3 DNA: TGTGCCATCAGTGAGTCGGGTAGCGGGAGATTAGAGCAGTACTTC. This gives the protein CAISESGSGRLEQYF.

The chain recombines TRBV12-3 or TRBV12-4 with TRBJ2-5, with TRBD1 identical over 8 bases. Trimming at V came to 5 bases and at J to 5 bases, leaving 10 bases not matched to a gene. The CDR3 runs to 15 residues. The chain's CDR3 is CASSRAGGKWETQYF. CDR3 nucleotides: TGTGCCAGCAGTCGAGCAGGGGGCAAATGGGAGACCCAGTACTTC.

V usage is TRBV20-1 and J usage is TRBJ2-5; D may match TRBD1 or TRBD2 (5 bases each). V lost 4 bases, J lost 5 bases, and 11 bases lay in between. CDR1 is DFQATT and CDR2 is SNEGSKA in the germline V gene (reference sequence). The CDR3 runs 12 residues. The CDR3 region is CSATGSLETQYF. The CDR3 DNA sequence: TGCAGTGCTACAGGGAGTTTGGAGACCCAGTACTTC.

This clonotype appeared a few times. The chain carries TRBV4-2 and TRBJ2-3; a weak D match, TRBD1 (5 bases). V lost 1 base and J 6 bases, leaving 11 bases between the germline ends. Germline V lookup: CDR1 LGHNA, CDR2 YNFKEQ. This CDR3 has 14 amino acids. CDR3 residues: CASSQGRVVDTQYF. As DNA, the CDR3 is TGTGCCAGCAGCCAAGGCAGGGTGGTCGATACGCAGTATTTT.

CDR3 region: CASGLDRENQPQHF. The DNA for the CDR3 is TGTGCCAGCGGTCTGGACAGGGAGAATCAGCCCCAGCATTTT. This chain links TRBV2 with TRBJ1-5, with TRBD1 matching over 8 bases. The CDR3 totals 14 residues. Germline trimming cut 8 bases from V and 4 bases from J; bases unmatched to any gene: 7. The V gene's germline CDR1 is SNHLY and CDR2 FYNNEI.

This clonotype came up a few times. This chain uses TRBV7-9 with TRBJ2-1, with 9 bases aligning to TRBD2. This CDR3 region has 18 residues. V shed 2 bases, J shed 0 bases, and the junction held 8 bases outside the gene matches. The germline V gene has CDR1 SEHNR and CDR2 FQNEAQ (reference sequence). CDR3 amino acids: CASSLLAGSFSSYNEQFF. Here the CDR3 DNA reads TGTGCCAGCAGCTTACTAGCGGGGAGTTTTAGCTCCTACAATGAGCAGTTCTTC.

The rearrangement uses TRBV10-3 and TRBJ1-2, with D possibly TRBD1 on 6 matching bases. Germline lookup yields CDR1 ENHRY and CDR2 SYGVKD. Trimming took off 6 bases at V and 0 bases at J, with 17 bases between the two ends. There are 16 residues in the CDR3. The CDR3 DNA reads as TGTGCCATCAGCGATCGGAGGGACACATCTAACTATGGCTACACCTTC. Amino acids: CAISDRRDTSNYGYTF.

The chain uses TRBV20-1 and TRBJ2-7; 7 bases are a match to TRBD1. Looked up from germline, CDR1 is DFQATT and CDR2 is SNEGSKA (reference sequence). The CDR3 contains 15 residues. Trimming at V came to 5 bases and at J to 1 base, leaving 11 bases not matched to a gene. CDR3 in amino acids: CSASRSGTVSYEQYF. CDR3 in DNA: TGCAGTGCTTCCCGCTCCGGGACAGTTTCCTACGAGCAGTACTTC.

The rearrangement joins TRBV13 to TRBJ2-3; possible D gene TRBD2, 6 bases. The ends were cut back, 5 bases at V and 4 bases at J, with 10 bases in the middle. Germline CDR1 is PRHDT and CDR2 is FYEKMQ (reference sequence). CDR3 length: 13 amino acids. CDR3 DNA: TGTGCCAGCAGCAGGCGGGACGCAGATACGCAGTATTTT. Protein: CASSRRDADTQYF. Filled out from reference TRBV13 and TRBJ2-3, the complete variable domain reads AAGVIQSPRHLIKEKRETATLKCYPIPRHDTVYWYQQGPGQDPQFLISFYEKMQSDKGSIPDRFSAQQFSDYHSELNMSSLELGDSALYFCASSRRDADTQYFGPGTRLTVL.

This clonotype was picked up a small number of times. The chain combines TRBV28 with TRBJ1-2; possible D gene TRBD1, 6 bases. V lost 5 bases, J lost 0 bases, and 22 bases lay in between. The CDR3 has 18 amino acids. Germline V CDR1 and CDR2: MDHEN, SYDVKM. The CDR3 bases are TGTGCCAGCAGTCTGTACCGGGACACCTCCCCAGCTAACTATGGCTACACCTTC. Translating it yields CASSLYRDTSPANYGYTF.

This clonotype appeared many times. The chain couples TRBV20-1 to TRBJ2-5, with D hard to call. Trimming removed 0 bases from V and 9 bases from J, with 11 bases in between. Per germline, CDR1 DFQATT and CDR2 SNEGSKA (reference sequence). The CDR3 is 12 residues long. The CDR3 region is CSARDLTPSQYF. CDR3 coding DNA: TGCAGTGCTAGAGATCTAACGCCGTCCCAGTACTTC.